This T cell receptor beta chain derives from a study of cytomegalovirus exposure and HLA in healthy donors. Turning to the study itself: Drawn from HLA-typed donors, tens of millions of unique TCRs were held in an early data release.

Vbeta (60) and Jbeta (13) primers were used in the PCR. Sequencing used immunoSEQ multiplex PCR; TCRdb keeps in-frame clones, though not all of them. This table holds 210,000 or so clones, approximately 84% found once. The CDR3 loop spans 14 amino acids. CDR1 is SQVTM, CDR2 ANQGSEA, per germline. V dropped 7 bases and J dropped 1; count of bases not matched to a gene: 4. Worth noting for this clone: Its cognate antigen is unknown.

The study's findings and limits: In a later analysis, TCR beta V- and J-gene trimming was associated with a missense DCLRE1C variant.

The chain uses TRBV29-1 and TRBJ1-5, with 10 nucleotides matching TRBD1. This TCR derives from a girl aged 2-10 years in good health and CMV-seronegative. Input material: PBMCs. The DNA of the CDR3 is TGCAGCGCCTGGGACAGGGGAAGCAATCAGCCCCAGCATTTT. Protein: CSAWDRGSNQPQHF.